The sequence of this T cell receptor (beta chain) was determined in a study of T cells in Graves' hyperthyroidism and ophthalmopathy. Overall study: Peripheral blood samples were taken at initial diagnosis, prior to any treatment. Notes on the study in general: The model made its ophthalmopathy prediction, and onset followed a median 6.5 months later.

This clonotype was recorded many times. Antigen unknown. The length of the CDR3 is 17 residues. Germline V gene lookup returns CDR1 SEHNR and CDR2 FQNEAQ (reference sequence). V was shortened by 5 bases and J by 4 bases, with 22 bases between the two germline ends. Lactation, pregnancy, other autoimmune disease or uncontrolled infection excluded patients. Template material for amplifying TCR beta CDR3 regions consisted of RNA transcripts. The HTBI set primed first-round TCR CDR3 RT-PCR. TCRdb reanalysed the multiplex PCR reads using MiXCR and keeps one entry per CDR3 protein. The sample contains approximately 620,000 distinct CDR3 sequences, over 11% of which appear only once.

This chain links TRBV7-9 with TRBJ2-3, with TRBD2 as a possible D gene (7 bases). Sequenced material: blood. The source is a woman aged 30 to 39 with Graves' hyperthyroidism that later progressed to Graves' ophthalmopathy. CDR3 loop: CASSALGGGAWPDTQYF. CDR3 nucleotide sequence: TGTGCCAGCAGCGCCCTTGGGGGGGGCGCCTGGCCAGATACGCAGTATTTT.